This TCR beta chain stems from a study of blood T cell repertoires in COVID-19. Per germline, CDR1 SGDLS and CDR2 YYNGEE. CDR3 size: 14 residues. Deletions cut 6 bases from V and 8 bases from J, with 20 bases between. Produced via immunoSEQ multiplex PCR; TCRdb's table is partial and in-frame only. The sample lists about 360,000 clones, 75% to 90% occurring once. Specimen: peripheral blood. This TCR derives from a woman aged 55-69 years with COVID-19, enrolled during active disease. The J gene is TRBJ1-2, the V gene TRBV9; a possible D gene is TRBD1 (5 bases). The CDR3 sequence is CASNQGGEVGGYTF. The DNA for the CDR3 is TGTGCCAGCAACCAAGGAGGGGAGGTTGGGGGCTACACCTTC.